The clone carrying this T cell receptor beta chain was found many times. This library used roughly 400 ng RNA and molecular barcoded adaptors spanning alpha/delta and beta/gamma chains. TCRdb redid the calling of the reads with MiXCR, one entry per CDR3 protein. The sample comprises some 41,000 distinct CDR3 sequences, around an eighth of which are singletons, and 30% rests with the top ten. The CDR3 length is 14 residues. Looked up from germline, CDR1 is MNHEY and CDR2 is SVGAGI. Trimming took 2 bases from V and 6 from J, leaving 11 bases between them. This entry belongs to a study of read filtering for tumor transcriptome and immune sequencing.

Sequencing input: a population of CD138-negative cells sorted from bone marrow. The sequence was obtained from a donor at least 40 years old with multiple myeloma. The chain joins TRBV6-5 to TRBJ2-1; perhaps TRBD2 as D (5 bases). This chain's CDR3 is CASSYPADVNEQFF. The CDR3 bases are TGTGCCAGCAGTTACCCAGCGGACGTCAATGAGCAGTTCTTC.